The next 27 T cell receptor beta chains were all read from a single sample in a study of cytomegalovirus exposure and HLA in healthy donors. This PCR relied on a set of 60 Vbeta primers and 13 Jbeta primers. Assay used: immunoSEQ multiplex PCR; TCRdb lists only in-frame clones, some missing. The sample has 150,000 to 200,000 clones. The sequencing input was PBMCs. Source of these receptors: a young man in good health and CMV-seronegative.

The gene calls are TRBV6-5 and TRBJ2-7; D remains unclear. The V gene lost 6 bases and the J gene lost 6 bases, with 15 bases spanning the gap. The CDR3 runs 13 residues. The germline V gene has CDR1 MNHEY and CDR2 SVGAGI. CDR3 coding DNA: TGTGCCAGCAGCTCAGACTTTTTGGGCGAGCAGTACTTC. Translating gives CASSSDFLGEQYF.

V is TRBV5-1 and J is TRBJ2-2, with 9 bases fitting TRBD2. The length of the CDR3 is 18 residues. From germline, CDR1 is SGHRS and CDR2 YFSETQ. V shed 1 base, J shed 4 bases, and the junction held 11 bases outside the gene matches. CDR3 coding DNA: TGCGCCAGCAGCTTGCTCCTAGCGGGAAGGGGTAGCACCGGGGAGCTGTTTTTT. Residues: CASSLLLAGRGSTGELFF.

The chain links TRBV6-6 to TRBJ2-3; 11 bases agree with TRBD2. CDR3 length equals 15 residues. Germline trimming cut 2 bases from V and 5 bases from J; bases unmatched to any gene: 3. Germline V gives CDR1 MNHNY, CDR2 SVGAGI (reference sequence). For the CDR3, the DNA is TGTGCCAGCAGTTACCGGCTAGCGGGAGGAGATACGCAGTATTTT. Its translation: CASSYRLAGGDTQYF.

The V gene is TRBV14, the J gene TRBJ2-7; D ambiguous. In germline, CDR1 is SGHDN, CDR2 FVKESK. Trimming took 4 bases from V and 6 from J, leaving 19 bases between them. The CDR3 is 15 amino acids. The CDR3 nucleotides read TGTGCCAGCAGCCCTCCACCCAGGTTTGCCTGCGAGCAGTACTTC. Translating it yields CASSPPPRFACEQYF.

V gene TRBV28 combines with J gene TRBJ2-7, with 9 bases lining up with TRBD2. Germline loops: CDR1 MDHEN, CDR2 SYDVKM. V lost 10 bases and J lost 6; bases outside the gene matches: 7. This CDR3 region has 12 residues. The CDR3 region is CAISGLAGEQYF. CDR3 nucleotide sequence: TGTGCCATCTCGGGACTAGCCGGCGAGCAGTACTTC.

This chain links TRBV27 with TRBJ2-5; D possibly corresponds to TRBD1 (6 bases). The CDR3 runs 14 residues. Trimming cost V 4 bases and J 9 bases, with 18 bases left between them. Germline V gives CDR1 MNHEY, CDR2 SMNVEV (reference sequence). CDR3 DNA sequence: TGTGCCAGCAGTTCAGGGGTAACAACGGGTGCCCAGTACTTC. This sequence encodes CASSSGVTTGAQYF.

V is TRBV27 and J is TRBJ1-6, with 9 positions matching TRBD1. V shed 4 bases, J shed 5 bases, and the junction held 6 bases outside the gene matches. The CDR3 sequence is 16 residues long. The V gene's germline CDR1 is MNHEY and CDR2 SMNVEV (reference sequence). CDR3 sequence reads: CASSYSGTGNNSPLHF. The CDR3 DNA is TGTGCCAGCAGTTATTCCGGGACAGGGAATAATTCACCCCTCCACTTT.

The chain is built from TRBV27 and TRBJ2-7; D might be TRBD2 (7 bases). The V end was cut by 2 bases, the J end by 1 base, with 15 bases between. The CDR3 is 16 amino acids. CDR1 MNHEY and CDR2 SMNVEV come from the germline V gene (reference sequence). CDR3 DNA: TGTGCCAGCAGTTTAGGGGGCGGGAGTGGGTCCTACGAGCAGTACTTC. This encodes CASSLGGGSGSYEQYF.

This chain uses TRBV5-5 with TRBJ2-1, with TRBD1 matching over 7 bases. Germline V gives CDR1 SGHKS, CDR2 YYEKEE (reference sequence). Trimming cost V 6 bases and J 0 bases; bases outside gene matches: 6. The CDR3 runs to 15 residues. The CDR3 nucleotides read TGTGCCAGCATCCACCGGGACAGCTCCTACAATGAGCAGTTCTTC. It encodes CASIHRDSSYNEQFF.

The genes are TRBV4-3 and TRBJ1-4; TRBD1 agrees at 9 bases. CDR3 length equals 12 residues. V lost 3 bases and J lost 14; bases outside the gene matches: 4. The germline V gene encodes CDR1 LGHNA and CDR2 YSLEER. The CDR3 spells CASSQSTGGLFF. The CDR3 DNA follows: TGCGCCAGCAGCCAGTCTACAGGGGGCCTGTTTTTT.

The V and J genes are TRBV11-3 and TRBJ1-1; D ambiguous. CDR3 length: 16 residues. V lost 5 bases to trimming and J lost 1 base, with 17 bases between them. From germline, CDR1 is SGHNT and CDR2 YENEEA. CDR3 sequence reads: CASSPRPGQGNTEAFF. CDR3 in DNA: TGTGCCAGCAGCCCTAGACCCGGTCAAGGGAACACTGAAGCTTTCTTT.

The chain has TRBV7-3 and TRBJ2-1; D is perhaps TRBD2 (5 bases). In germline, CDR1 is SGHTA, CDR2 FQGTGA. The CDR3 consists of 13 residues. Trimming removed 4 bases at V and 6 bases at J, with 10 bases between. CDR3 amino acids: CASSSGRGNEQFF. CDR3 in DNA: TGTGCCAGCAGCTCCGGACGGGGCAATGAGCAGTTCTTC.

V usage is TRBV15 and J usage is TRBJ1-3, with no clear D. The CDR3 runs 13 residues. The V end lost 0 bases, the J end lost 4 bases, and 4 bases lay between the germline ends. From germline, CDR1 is LNHNV and CDR2 YYDKDF (reference sequence). The CDR3 here is CATSRDPGNTIYF. The CDR3 DNA reads as TGTGCCACCAGCAGAGACCCAGGAAACACCATATATTTT.

This chain links TRBV28 with TRBJ1-2, with 8 bases aligning to TRBD1. Germline CDR1 and CDR2: MDHEN and SYDVKM. CDR3 length equals 14 residues. The V gene end was trimmed by 3 bases and the J gene end by 3 bases; junction bases not matched to a gene: 3. The CDR3 DNA sequence: TGTGCCAGCAGTTTGCTACAGGGGGACTATGGCTACACCTTC. This gives the protein CASSLLQGDYGYTF.

DNA for the CDR3: TGTGCCATCAGTAGTACAGGGGGCTTCGAGACCCAGTACTTC. As protein: CAISSTGGFETQYF. The chain combines TRBV10-3 with TRBJ2-5; 9 nucleotides align to TRBD1. This CDR3 spans 14 amino acids. The germline V gene encodes CDR1 ENHRY and CDR2 SYGVKD. After removal of 5 bases from V and 5 bases from J, the junction contained 6 bases not matched to a gene.

V is TRBV7-3 and J is TRBJ2-2, with 7 bases matching TRBD2. The V gene's germline CDR1 is SGHTA and CDR2 FQGTGA. With V trimmed by 2 bases and J by 4 bases, 7 bases remained unmatched. The CDR3 runs 16 residues. In nucleotides, the CDR3 is TGTGCCAGCAGCTTAGTTGTGGCGGGAGCCACCGGGGAGCTGTTTTTT. Translation: CASSLVVAGATGELFF.

About this clone: The junction and the germline gene differ at one end; a read error may be behind it. Within the sample, other DNA sequences also encode this same CDR3. The chain links TRBV6-1 to TRBJ1-4; 7 nucleotides match TRBD1. CDR3 size: 15 residues. Per germline, CDR1 MNHNS and CDR2 SASEGT. The chain's CDR3 is CASRWTGATNEKLFF. DNA of the CDR3: TGTGCCAGCCGATGGACAGGCGCAACTAATGAAAAGCTGTTTTTT.

This chain joins TRBV6-1 and TRBJ2-7; 8 nucleotides line up with TRBD1. With 1 base clipped from V and 1 base from J, the junction kept 15 bases outside the gene matches. Germline V gene data show CDR1 as MNHNS and CDR2 as SASEGT. The CDR3 runs 19 residues. In nucleotides, the CDR3 is TGTGCCAGCAGTGAAGAGATGGTTTTTATACAGGGGGGATCCTACGAGCAGTACTTC. Protein product: CASSEEMVFIQGGSYEQYF.

V usage is TRBV9 and J usage is TRBJ1-2, with 12 bases fitting TRBD1. The CDR3 is made up of 15 amino acids. Germline assignment: CDR1 SGDLS and CDR2 YYNGEE. Losses at the gene ends were 3 bases for V and 7 bases for J; bases not matched to a gene: 7. CDR3 sequence reads: CASSGTGTGGSGYTF. The CDR3 DNA sequence: TGTGCCAGCAGCGGAACCGGGACAGGGGGCTCTGGCTACACCTTC.

The chain links TRBV30 to TRBJ1-1, with 7 bases lining up with TRBD1. CDR1 GTSNPN and CDR2 SVGIG come from the germline V gene (reference sequence). This CDR3 comprises 11 residues. After removal of 4 bases from V and 7 bases from J, the junction contained 3 bases not matched to a gene. This CDR3 is CAWKRTGEAFF. In DNA form, the CDR3 reads TGTGCCTGGAAACGGACAGGTGAAGCTTTCTTT. Drawing the rest from reference TRBV30 and TRBJ1-1, the complete variable domain is SQTIHQWPATLVQPVGSPLSLECTVEGTSNPNLYWYRQAAGRGLQLLFYSVGIGQISSEVPQNLSASRPQDRQFILSSKKLLLSDSGFYLCAWKRTGEAFFGQGTRLTVV.

CDR3 nucleotide sequence: TGTGCCAGTAGGGGCGGGACAGGTTTTAGCAATCAGCCCCAGCATTTT. Its protein is CASRGGTGFSNQPQHF. This sequence joins TRBV19 and TRBJ1-5; TRBD1 agrees at 8 bases. Germline lookup yields CDR1 LNHDA and CDR2 SQIVND (reference sequence). Trimming cost V 6 bases and J 0 bases; bases outside gene matches: 7. This CDR3 is 16 amino acids long.

This chain connects TRBV27 to TRBJ2-1; TRBD2 aligns across 7 bases. The CDR3 has 14 residues. Germline V lookup: CDR1 MNHEY, CDR2 SMNVEV (reference sequence). Losses at the gene ends were 2 bases for V and 7 bases for J; bases not matched to a gene: 5. CDR3 sequence reads: CASSLRLAGNEQFF. The CDR3 DNA sequence: TGTGCCAGCAGTTTAAGACTAGCCGGGAATGAGCAGTTCTTC.

This sequence joins TRBV7-6 and TRBJ2-5, with D tentatively TRBD1 (6 bases). The CDR3 has 14 amino acids. The V gene's germline CDR1 is SGHVS and CDR2 FNYEAQ. Trimming cost V 2 bases and J 4 bases, with 11 bases left between them. The CDR3 sequence is CASSLTHRVETQYF. The CDR3 DNA reads TGTGCCAGCAGCTTAACGCACAGGGTAGAGACCCAGTACTTC. Drawing the rest from reference TRBV7-6 and TRBJ2-5, the complete variable domain is GAGVSQSPRYKVTKRGQDVALRCDPISGHVSLYWYRQALGQGPEFLTYFNYEAQQDKSGLPNDRFSAERPEGSISTLTIQRTEQRDSAMYRCASSLTHRVETQYFGPGTRLLVL.

The V gene is TRBV6-1, the J gene TRBJ2-7, with D tentatively TRBD1 (6 bases). CDR1 and CDR2 from the germline V gene are MNHNS and SASEGT. Trimming took off 2 bases at V and 1 base at J, with 12 bases between the two ends. This CDR3 contains 15 residues. For the CDR3, the DNA is TGTGCCAGCAGTGAACCAGGGGAGCGTTCCTACGAGCAGTACTTC. This encodes CASSEPGERSYEQYF.

This chain connects TRBV5-4 to TRBJ2-3, with a possible D match to TRBD2 (6 bases). The length of the CDR3 is 16 residues. V was shortened by 1 base and J by 3 bases, with 15 bases between the two germline ends. Germline V gene data show CDR1 as SGHNT and CDR2 as YYREEE (reference sequence). The CDR3: CASSLPGGMWTDTQYF. CDR3 coding DNA: TGTGCCAGCAGCTTGCCTGGCGGGATGTGGACAGATACGCAGTATTTT.

This chain uses TRBV27 with TRBJ2-1; 7 nucleotides line up with TRBD1. Germline lookup yields CDR1 MNHEY and CDR2 SMNVEV (reference sequence). The CDR3 runs 15 residues. J gave up 4 bases and V 6 bases, and 9 bases lay outside the gene matches. CDR3 sequence: CASREGQDLYNEQFF. As DNA, the CDR3 is TGTGCCAGCAGGGAAGGACAGGATCTTTACAATGAGCAGTTCTTC.

This chain joins TRBV11-3 and TRBJ2-3; TRBD2 aligns across 10 bases. Unmatched junction bases numbered 7, after V lost 4 bases and J lost 6 bases. The CDR3 has 15 amino acids. Per germline, CDR1 SGHNT and CDR2 YENEEA. CDR3 loop: CASSSGLAALDTQYF. As DNA, the CDR3 is TGTGCCAGCAGCTCAGGACTAGCGGCCCTGGATACGCAGTATTTT.